These 20 T cell receptor beta chains were all obtained from the same sample, sequenced in a study of OX40 agonist ivuxolimab in advanced cancers. Sequencing was performed with immunoSEQ multiplex PCR; in TCRdb, only in-frame clones are kept and a portion is missing. This sample has tens of thousands of clones, with 60% to 80% found just once. This material consisted of CD4+ or CD8+ T cells sorted from blood, taken in a trial of the OX40 agonist ivuxolimab. These receptors were collected from an adult with an advanced solid tumor such as melanoma, head and neck, liver or kidney cancer.

As for this clone: Other nucleotide sequences in the sample specify the same CDR3. The rearrangement joins TRBV5-5 to TRBJ1-1, with 8 bases matching TRBD1. This CDR3 spans 12 amino acids. The germline V gene has CDR1 SGHKS and CDR2 YYEKEE (reference sequence). V shed 8 bases, J shed 3 bases, and the junction held 3 bases outside the gene matches. CDR3: CASGQGYTEAFF. CDR3 nucleotide sequence: TGTGCCAGTGGACAGGGCTACACTGAAGCTTTCTTT.

This clone turned up a few times. The V and J genes are TRBV30 and TRBJ1-1, with D perhaps matching TRBD1 (6 bases). The CDR3 extends over 13 amino acids. CDR1 is GTSNPN and CDR2 is SVGIG in the germline V gene (reference sequence). With 8 bases removed from V and 7 bases from J, the gap between germline ends came to 20 bases. The CDR3 region is CASLHGTPLEAFF. The CDR3 DNA follows: TGTGCCAGTTTACATGGGACACCCCTTGAAGCTTTCTTT.

The V and J genes are TRBV5-1 and TRBJ1-1; 8 bases align to TRBD1. Trimming cost V 4 bases and J 6 bases; bases outside gene matches: 5. This CDR3 contains 13 residues. CDR1 is SGHRS, CDR2 YFSETQ, per germline. The CDR3 DNA sequence: TGCGCCAGCAGCCCGGCAGGGGGCCCTGAAGCTTTCTTT. This sequence encodes CASSPAGGPEAFF. The full variable domain, completed using reference TRBV5-1 and TRBJ1-1, is KAGVTQTPRYLIKTRGQQVTLSCSPISGHRSVSWYQQTPGQGLQFLFEYFSETQRNKGNFPGRFSGRQFSNSRSEMNVSTLELGDSALYLCASSPAGGPEAFFGQGTRLTVV.

For this clone: Relative to the germline gene, one junction end is altered; a read error may explain this. V and J are TRBV5-8 and TRBJ1-1; 8 nucleotides line up with TRBD1. This CDR3 spans 14 amino acids. Germline lookup yields CDR1 SGHTS and CDR2 YDEGEE. CDR3 coding DNA: TGTGCCAGCAACTTGGAAGGGGGGACAGGTGTGGCTTTCTTT. This sequence encodes CASNLEGGTGVAFF.

This clone was observed once. The rearrangement uses TRBV30 and TRBJ2-3, with TRBD2 identical over 13 bases. The CDR3 is made up of 15 amino acids. V lost 5 bases and J lost 9; bases outside the gene matches: 11. The germline gives CDR1 GTSNPN, CDR2 SVGIG (reference sequence). This CDR3 reads CAWSPGLAGIGTQYF. The CDR3 DNA follows: TGTGCCTGGTCACCGGGACTAGCGGGAATCGGGACGCAGTATTTT.

This rearrangement joins TRBV18 to TRBJ1-6, with D possibly TRBD1 on 6 matching bases. V was pared by 4 bases and J by 0 bases, with 10 bases between. Germline lookup yields CDR1 KGHSH and CDR2 LQKENI. The CDR3 totals 16 residues. This CDR3 reads CASSQDRSSYNSPLHF. The DNA of the CDR3 is TGTGCCAGCTCACAAGACAGGAGCTCCTATAATTCACCCCTCCACTTT.

The rearrangement links TRBV19 to TRBJ1-4; no firm D call. The CDR3 has 14 residues. CDR1 and CDR2 (germline): LNHDA, SQIVND (reference sequence). V lost 4 bases and J lost 4, with 10 bases in between. In DNA form, the CDR3 reads TGTGCCAGTAGTAGTCGGGAGTTTAATGAAAAACTGTTTTTT. Translating it yields CASSSREFNEKLFF. Drawing the rest from reference TRBV19 and TRBJ1-4, the complete variable domain is DGGITQSPKYLFRKEGQNVTLSCEQNLNHDAMYWYRQDPGQGLRLIYYSQIVNDFQKGDIAEGYSVSREKKESFPLTVTSAQKNPTAFYLCASSSREFNEKLFFGSGTQLSVL.

The chain links TRBV28 to TRBJ1-5; D gene uncertain. V was cut by 2 bases and J by 3 bases, with 5 bases left in between. This CDR3 region has 13 residues. Germline values: CDR1 MDHEN, CDR2 SYDVKM. CDR3 DNA: TGTGCCAGCAGTTTACAAGTCAATCAGCCCCAGCATTTT. Residues: CASSLQVNQPQHF. Drawing the rest from reference TRBV28 and TRBJ1-5, the complete variable domain is DVKVTQSSRYLVKRTGEKVFLECVQDMDHENMFWYRQDPGLGLRLIYFSYDVKMKEKGDIPEGYSVSREKKERFSLILESASTNQTSMYLCASSLQVNQPQHFGDGTRLSIL.

This clone appeared a few times. This chain connects TRBV28 to TRBJ2-1, with 9 bases identical to TRBD2. J was trimmed by 3 bases and V by 5 bases; bases with no gene match: 8. Germline V gene sequence: CDR1 MDHEN, CDR2 SYDVKM. The CDR3 contains 16 residues. In DNA, the CDR3 is TGTGCCAGCAGTGGGGCCCCTAGCGGGGACTACAATGAGCAGTTCTTC. This gives the protein CASSGAPSGDYNEQFF.

The chain carries TRBV25-1 and TRBJ1-1; 7 nucleotides agree with TRBD1. V trimming: 5 bases; J trimming: 2 bases; junction bases outside the gene matches: 8. Per the germline V gene, CDR1 is MGHDK and CDR2 is SYGVNS. The CDR3 length is 15 residues. The CDR3 is CASSFPGQTNTEAFF. As DNA, the CDR3 is TGTGCCAGCAGTTTCCCGGGACAGACTAACACTGAAGCTTTCTTT.

The chain is built from TRBV18 and TRBJ1-3, with D possibly matching TRBD1 (5 bases). The CDR3 has 16 residues. Trimming took 1 base from V and 2 from J, leaving 12 bases between them. CDR1 is KGHSH and CDR2 is LQKENI in the germline V gene. The CDR3 nucleotides read TGTGCCAGCTCACCACTCCTAGGGGAGCCTGGAAACACCATATATTTT. The encoded protein is CASSPLLGEPGNTIYF.

The chain carries TRBV4-2 and TRBJ2-3; 10 nucleotides agree with TRBD2. The germline V gene encodes CDR1 LGHNA and CDR2 YNFKEQ. V trimming: 0 bases; J trimming: 4 bases; junction bases outside the gene matches: 10. This CDR3 contains 18 residues. CDR3 nucleotides: TGTGCCAGCAGCCAAGATACGAGCGGGAGGGCCGGTTCAGATACGCAGTATTTT. This sequence encodes CASSQDTSGRAGSDTQYF.

This clone showed up just once. CDR3 nucleotides: TGCGCCAGCAGCTTGAAGGACACAGATACGCAGTATTTT. Encoded protein: CASSLKDTDTQYF. This chain uses TRBV5-1 with TRBJ2-3, with unresolved D. There are 13 residues in the CDR3. Trimming removed 1 base at V and 2 bases at J, with 5 bases between. The germline V gene encodes CDR1 SGHRS and CDR2 YFSETQ. Combining the CDR3 with reference TRBV5-1 and TRBJ2-3 gives the whole variable domain KAGVTQTPRYLIKTRGQQVTLSCSPISGHRSVSWYQQTPGQGLQFLFEYFSETQRNKGNFPGRFSGRQFSNSRSEMNVSTLELGDSALYLCASSLKDTDTQYFGPGTRLTVL.

The genes are TRBV2 and TRBJ1-5; TRBD1 might be the D (6 bases). The germline CDR1 and CDR2 sequences are SNHLY and FYNNEI. The length of the CDR3 is 14 residues. Trimming removed 6 bases from V and 6 bases from J, with 15 bases in between. The CDR3 bases are TGTGCCAGCAGCCAAGGGGGGCTCGGTCAGCCCCAGCATTTT. Residues: CASSQGGLGQPQHF.

In its sample, this clone was seen a few times. The chain joins TRBV30 to TRBJ1-5; D is possibly TRBD1 (6 bases). V gave up 5 bases and J gave up 4 bases, with 12 bases separating them. Germline-derived CDR1 and CDR2 are GTSNPN and SVGIG (reference sequence). CDR3 size: 13 residues. CDR3 in amino acids: CAWGTPENQPQHF. CDR3 sequence (DNA): TGTGCCTGGGGGACACCAGAGAATCAGCCCCAGCATTTT.

The chain recombines TRBV6-1 with TRBJ1-3; D remains ambiguous. Germline-derived CDR1 and CDR2 are MNHNS and SASEGT. Trimming left V 6 bases short and J 5 bases short, with 2 bases between. The CDR3 loop spans 10 amino acids. The CDR3 coding sequence is TGTGCCAGCAGGAGAAACACCATATATTTT. It yields the protein CASRRNTIYF.

This clone came up a few times. The J gene is TRBJ2-7, the V gene TRBV6-5; possible D gene TRBD2, 6 bases. The germline V gene encodes CDR1 MNHEY and CDR2 SVGAGI. Trimming pared 6 bases from V and 2 bases from J, leaving 14 bases between. The CDR3 extends over 14 amino acids. DNA of the CDR3: TGTGCCAGCAGAAAGGGACGGACTACCTACGAGCAGTACTTC. Protein sequence: CASRKGRTTYEQYF.

The J gene is TRBJ2-5, the V gene TRBV7-2; D is undetermined. Trimming pared 1 base from V and 5 bases from J, leaving 14 bases between. The V gene's germline CDR1 is SGHTA and CDR2 FQGNSA. The CDR3 has 15 amino acids. The CDR3 here is CASSLGPQRRETQYF. The DNA of the CDR3 is TGTGCCAGCAGCTTAGGGCCCCAGCGTAGGGAGACCCAGTACTTC.

This clone occurred a few times. The chain combines TRBV6-5 with TRBJ2-7; 9 nucleotides line up with TRBD1. Unmatched junction bases numbered 3, after V lost 6 bases and J lost 0 bases. Germline assignment: CDR1 MNHEY and CDR2 SVGAGI. The CDR3 contains 14 residues. CDR3 in DNA: TGTGCCAGCAGACTGACAGGGGGCTCCTACGAGCAGTACTTC. Translation gives CASRLTGGSYEQYF.

DNA of the CDR3: TGCGCCAGCAGCTTGGAGGGGAGGGCAACAGATACGCAGTATTTT. It translates to CASSLEGRATDTQYF. The chain joins TRBV5-1 to TRBJ2-3, with 7 bases lining up with TRBD2. V trimming: 0 bases; J trimming: 3 bases; junction bases outside the gene matches: 4. Looked up from germline, CDR1 is SGHRS and CDR2 is YFSETQ. This CDR3 has 15 amino acids. Filled out from reference TRBV5-1 and TRBJ2-3, the complete variable domain reads KAGVTQTPRYLIKTRGQQVTLSCSPISGHRSVSWYQQTPGQGLQFLFEYFSETQRNKGNFPGRFSGRQFSNSRSEMNVSTLELGDSALYLCASSLEGRATDTQYFGPGTRLTVL.